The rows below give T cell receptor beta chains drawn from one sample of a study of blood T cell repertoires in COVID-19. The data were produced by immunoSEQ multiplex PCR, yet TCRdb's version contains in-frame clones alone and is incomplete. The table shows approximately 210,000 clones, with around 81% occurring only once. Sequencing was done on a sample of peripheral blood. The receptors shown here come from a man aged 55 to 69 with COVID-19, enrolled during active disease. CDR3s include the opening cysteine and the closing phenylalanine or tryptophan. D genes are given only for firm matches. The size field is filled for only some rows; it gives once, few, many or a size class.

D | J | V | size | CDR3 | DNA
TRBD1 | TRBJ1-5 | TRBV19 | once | CASSISQGSNQPQHF | TGTGCCAGTAGTATTTCACAGGGGAGCAATCAGCCCCAGCATTTT
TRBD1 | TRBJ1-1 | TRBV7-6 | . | CASSLGTGTDTEAFF | TGTGCCAGCAGCTTAGGGACAGGGACGGACACTGAAGCTTTCTTT
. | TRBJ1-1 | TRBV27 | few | CASSLSGSAEAFF | TGTGCCAGCAGTTTATCAGGTAGCGCTGAAGCTTTCTTT
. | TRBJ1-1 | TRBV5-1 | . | CASSATLMNTEAFF | TGCGCCAGCAGCGCGACACTCATGAACACTGAAGCTTTCTTT
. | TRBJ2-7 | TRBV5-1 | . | CASSRSGDEQYF | TGCGCCAGCAGCCGGTCGGGGGACGAGCAGTACTTC
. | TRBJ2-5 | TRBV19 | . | CASSPRDLEETQYF | TGTGCCAGTAGTCCTCGAGACCTAGAAGAGACCCAGTACTTC
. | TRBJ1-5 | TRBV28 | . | CASTNRGFGYQPQHF | TGTGCCAGCACCAACCGGGGGTTTGGCTATCAGCCCCAGCATTTT
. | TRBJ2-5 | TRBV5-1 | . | CASSLMLSETQYF | TGCGCCAGCAGCTTGATGCTAAGCGAGACCCAGTACTTC
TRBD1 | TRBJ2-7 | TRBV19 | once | CASSMAGQGTLYEQYF | TGTGCCAGTAGTATGGCGGGACAGGGAACTTTATACGAGCAGTACTTC
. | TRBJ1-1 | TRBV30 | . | CACTQDWYTEAFF | TGTGCCTGTACCCAGGACTGGTACACTGAAGCTTTCTTT
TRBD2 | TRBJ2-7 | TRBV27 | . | CASSSTSGRAKEQYF | TGTGCCAGCAGTTCTACTAGCGGGAGGGCGAAAGAGCAGTACTTC
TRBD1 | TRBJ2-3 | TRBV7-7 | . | CASTWPGQGSDTQYF | TGTGCCAGCACCTGGCCGGGACAGGGGTCAGATACGCAGTATTTT
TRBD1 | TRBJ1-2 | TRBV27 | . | CASSSTGGDGYTF | TGTGCCAGCAGTTCGACAGGGGGAGATGGCTACACCTTC
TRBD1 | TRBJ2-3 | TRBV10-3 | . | CAIRTGGALSDTQYF | TGTGCCATCAGGACAGGGGGCGCTTTGTCGGATACGCAGTATTTT
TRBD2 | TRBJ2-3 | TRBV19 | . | CATKTSGITDTQYF | TGTGCCACTAAGACTAGCGGGATAACAGATACGCAGTATTTT
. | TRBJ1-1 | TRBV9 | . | CASSAPRAEGHTEAFF | TGTGCCAGCAGCGCCCCTCGGGCGGAGGGTCACACTGAAGCTTTCTTT
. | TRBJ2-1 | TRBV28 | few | CASSGRGEQFF | TGTGCCAGCAGTGGCAGGGGTGAGCAGTTCTTC
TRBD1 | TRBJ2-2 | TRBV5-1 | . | CASLGDSNTGELFF | TGCGCCAGTCTAGGGGACAGTAACACCGGGGAGCTGTTTTTT
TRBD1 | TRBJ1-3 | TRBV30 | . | CAWGSGGTGGNTIYF | TGTGCCTGGGGGAGTGGCGGGACAGGGGGCAACACCATATATTTT
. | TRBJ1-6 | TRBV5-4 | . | CASSPDTRISPLHF | TGTGCCAGCAGCCCGGACACCCGTATTTCACCCCTCCACTTT
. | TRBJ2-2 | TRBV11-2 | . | CANPKATGELFF | TGTGCCAACCCGAAAGCCACCGGGGAGCTGTTTTTT
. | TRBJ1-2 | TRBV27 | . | CASSLSMTTGYTF | TGTGCCAGCAGTTTATCGATGACAACTGGCTACACCTTC
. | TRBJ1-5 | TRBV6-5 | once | CASSIGQHSNQPQHF | TGTGCCAGCAGTATCGGACAGCACAGCAATCAGCCCCAGCATTTT
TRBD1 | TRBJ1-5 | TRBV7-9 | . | CASSLDRGLQHF | TGTGCCAGCAGCTTAGACAGGGGGCTCCAGCATTTT
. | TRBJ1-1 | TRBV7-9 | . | CASSFSSNTEAFF | TGTGCCAGCAGCTTCAGTTCGAACACTGAAGCTTTCTTT
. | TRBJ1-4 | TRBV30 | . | CAWSSPDRLSTNEKLFF | TGTGCCTGGAGTTCCCCCGACCGACTCTCAACTAATGAAAAACTGTTTTTT
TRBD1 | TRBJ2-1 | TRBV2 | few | CASSTDREEQFF | TGTGCCAGCAGTACCGACAGGGAAGAGCAGTTCTTC
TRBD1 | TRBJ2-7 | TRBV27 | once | CASSPVRGQHHEQYF | TGTGCCAGCAGTCCCGTCCGGGGACAGCACCACGAGCAGTACTTC
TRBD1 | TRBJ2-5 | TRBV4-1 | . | CASSQDPAGGFGETQYF | TGCGCCAGCAGCCAAGATCCGGCAGGGGGCTTTGGGGAGACCCAGTACTTC
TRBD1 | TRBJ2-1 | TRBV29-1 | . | CSVVVFRQGSSYNEQFF | TGCAGCGTTGTGGTATTTAGACAGGGGAGCTCCTACAATGAGCAGTTCTTC
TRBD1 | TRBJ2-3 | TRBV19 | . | CASSVTGVTDTQYF | TGTGCCAGTAGCGTGACAGGGGTAACAGATACGCAGTATTTT
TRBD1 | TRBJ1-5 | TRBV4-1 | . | CASSWGTGYNQPQHF | TGCGCCAGCAGCTGGGGGACAGGATACAATCAGCCCCAGCATTTT
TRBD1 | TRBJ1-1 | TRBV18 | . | CASSPNGQGAEAFF | TGTGCCAGCTCACCGAATGGACAGGGAGCTGAAGCTTTCTTT
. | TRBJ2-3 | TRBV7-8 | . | CASSLDREDLQYF | TGTGCCAGCAGCTTAGATAGGGAGGATTTGCAGTATTTT
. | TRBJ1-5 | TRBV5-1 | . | CASSMGPERNQPQHF | TGCGCCAGCAGCATGGGGCCCGAGAGGAATCAGCCCCAGCATTTT
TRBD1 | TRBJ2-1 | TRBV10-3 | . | CAISRQGEDEQFF | TGTGCCATCAGTCGACAGGGGGAGGATGAGCAGTTCTTC
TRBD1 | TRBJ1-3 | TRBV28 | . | CASSPRTGVYGNTIYF | TGTGCCAGCAGTCCCCGGACAGGGGTGTATGGAAACACCATATATTTT
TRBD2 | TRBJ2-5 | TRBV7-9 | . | CASTQGLSQSETQYF | TGTGCCAGCACTCAGGGACTATCCCAGTCCGAGACCCAGTACTTC
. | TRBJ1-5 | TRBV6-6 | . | CASSYEGANNQPQHF | TGTGCCAGCAGTTACGAGGGCGCTAACAATCAGCCCCAGCATTTT
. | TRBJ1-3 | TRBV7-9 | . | CASSLAGGTGNTIYF | TGTGCCAGCAGCTTAGCGGGAGGGACTGGAAACACCATATATTTT
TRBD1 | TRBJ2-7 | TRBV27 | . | CASSLSGQGAVYEQYF | TGTGCCAGCAGTTTATCAGGCCAGGGGGCTGTCTACGAGCAGTACTTC
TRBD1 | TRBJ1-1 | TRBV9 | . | CASTPGQGNLQAFF | TGTGCCAGCACCCCGGGACAGGGGAATCTGCAAGCTTTCTTT
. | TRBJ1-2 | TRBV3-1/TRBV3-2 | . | CASSHTGLLGGYTF | TGTGCCAGCAGCCACACAGGGTTACTTGGGGGCTACACCTTC
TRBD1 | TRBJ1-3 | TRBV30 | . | CAWGNLGRGVDTIYF | TGTGCCTGGGGGAACCTGGGCAGGGGGGTAGACACCATATATTTT
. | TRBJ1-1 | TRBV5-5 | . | CASRKQGGAEAFF | TGTGCCAGCAGGAAACAGGGTGGTGCTGAAGCTTTCTTT
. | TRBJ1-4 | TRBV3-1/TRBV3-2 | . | CASSLRQLEKLFF | TGTGCCAGCAGTTTACGACAGTTAGAAAAACTGTTTTTT
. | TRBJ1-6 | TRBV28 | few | CASSFQAGYNSPLHF | TGTGCCAGCAGTTTTCAGGCGGGCTATAATTCACCCCTCCACTTT
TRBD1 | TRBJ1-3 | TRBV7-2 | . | CASSLYPQGAGNTIYF | TGTGCCAGCAGCTTATACCCCCAGGGGGCGGGAAACACCATATATTTT
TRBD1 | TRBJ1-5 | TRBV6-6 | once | CATFGQGPQPQHF | TGTGCCACCTTTGGACAGGGCCCCCAGCCCCAGCATTTT
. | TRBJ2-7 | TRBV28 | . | CASSYQGAGAYEQYF | TGTGCCAGCAGTTACCAGGGAGCGGGCGCCTACGAGCAGTACTTC
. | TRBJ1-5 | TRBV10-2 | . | CASSLDSPVVQPQHF | TGCGCCAGCAGTCTGGACAGCCCTGTTGTTCAGCCCCAGCATTTT
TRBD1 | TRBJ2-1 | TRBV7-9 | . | CASSSPHRGPSYNEQFF | TGTGCCAGCAGCTCCCCTCACAGGGGCCCCTCCTACAATGAGCAGTTCTTC